This T cell receptor beta chain came from a study of radiotherapy plus CTLA-4 blockade in lung cancer. The repertoire was sequenced with immunoSEQ multiplex PCR; TCRdb's copy has only in-frame clones and lacks some. The profile covers about 76,000 clones, with under 90% appearing a single time and about 0.79% taken by the ten largest. The CDR3 contains 15 residues. Per germline, CDR1 WSHSY and CDR2 SAAADI. Deletions cut 5 bases from V and 6 bases from J, with 17 bases between. The TCR comes from a human donor with non-small cell lung cancer who had stable disease on radiotherapy plus ipilimumab. The chain combines TRBV10-2 with TRBJ2-1, with a weak D call TRBD2 (6 bases). This sample comprised peripheral blood, obtained from a patient treated with radiotherapy plus ipilimumab. The CDR3 region has the DNA TGCGCCAGCAGTTCCGTAGCGGCCGGAGGCAATGAGCAGTTCTTC. Amino acid sequence: CASSSVAAGGNEQFF.